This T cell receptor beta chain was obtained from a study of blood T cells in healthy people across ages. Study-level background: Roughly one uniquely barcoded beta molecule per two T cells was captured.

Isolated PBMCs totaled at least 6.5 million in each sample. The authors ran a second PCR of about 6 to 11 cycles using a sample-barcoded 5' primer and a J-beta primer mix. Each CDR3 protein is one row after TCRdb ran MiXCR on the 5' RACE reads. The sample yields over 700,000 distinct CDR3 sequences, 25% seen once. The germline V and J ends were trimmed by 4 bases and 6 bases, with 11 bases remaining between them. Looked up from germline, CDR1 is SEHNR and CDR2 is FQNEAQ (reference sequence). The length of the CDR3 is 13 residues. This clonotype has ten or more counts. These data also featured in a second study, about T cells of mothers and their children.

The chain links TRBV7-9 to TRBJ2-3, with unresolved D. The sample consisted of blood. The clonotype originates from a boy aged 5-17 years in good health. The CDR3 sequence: CASSSTLPDTQYF. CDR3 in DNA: TGTGCCAGCAGCTCCACTCTGCCTGATACGCAGTATTTT.